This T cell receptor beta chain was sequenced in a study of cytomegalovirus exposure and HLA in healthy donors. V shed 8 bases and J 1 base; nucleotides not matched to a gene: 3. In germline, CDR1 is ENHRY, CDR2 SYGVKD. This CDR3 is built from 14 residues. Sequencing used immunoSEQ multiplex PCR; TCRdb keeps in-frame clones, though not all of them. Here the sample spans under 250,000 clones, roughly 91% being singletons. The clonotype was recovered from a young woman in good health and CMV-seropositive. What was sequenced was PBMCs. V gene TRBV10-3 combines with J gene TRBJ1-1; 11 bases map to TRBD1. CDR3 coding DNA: TGTGCCATCTCGGGACAGGGGGGGAACACTGAAGCTTTCTTT. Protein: CAISGQGGNTEAFF.